Listed below are T cell receptor beta chains from one sample, sequenced in a study of cytomegalovirus exposure and HLA in healthy donors. The table came from immunoSEQ multiplex PCR; TCRdb's copy has only in-frame clones and leaves some out. The table lists 180,000 or so clones, approximately 85% of them singletons. The specimen sequenced was PBMCs. Receptor source: a man between 18 and 29 years old in good health and CMV-seropositive. The conserved cysteine and the conserved F or W are not part of the CDR3 here. Clone sizes are given selectively: once, few, many, or a class where the clone is expanded.

ASSLNGGSEAF,TRBJ1-1,TRBV7-2,NA
ASSSRGALEQF,TRBJ2-1,TRBV11-3,NA
ASSLQGAGNEAF,TRBJ1-1,TRBV5-4,NA
ASGERGGTGELF,TRBJ2-2,TRBV7-7,once
ASSPGFDYNEQF,TRBJ2-1,TRBV5-6,NA
ASSGTISTDTQY,TRBJ2-3,TRBV10-1,NA
ASSSYPRTRSDTEAF,TRBJ1-1,TRBV7-2,NA
ASSTTGGGYETEAF,TRBJ1-1,TRBV7-3,once
ASSYGTGGIYEQY,TRBJ2-7,TRBV6-5,NA
ASSGQSLNEQY,TRBJ2-7,TRBV6-1,few
ASSPPGASYEQY,TRBJ2-7,TRBV7-8,NA
ASSLDGLFQETQY,TRBJ2-5,TRBV7-2,NA
ASSTTGTASYEQY,TRBJ2-7,TRBV19,NA
ASSQWKPTVRSYNEQF,TRBJ2-1,TRBV14,NA
ASSLGQGDSGNTIY,TRBJ1-3,TRBV5-1,NA
ASSLVYRDGRGNTIY,TRBJ1-3,TRBV5-6,NA
ASSRDRGSYEQY,TRBJ2-7,TRBV19,NA
ASSAGTLNEQY,TRBJ2-7,TRBV5-1,once
ASSQNRGYGYT,TRBJ1-2,TRBV14,NA
ASSVGASGGPQETQY,TRBJ2-5,TRBV9,NA
ASSLGQRSYNEQF,TRBJ2-1,TRBV9,NA
ASSQRHGETQY,TRBJ2-5,TRBV4-1,once
ASSLAGDTEAF,TRBJ1-1,TRBV5-1,few
ASSEGPPGVTGELF,TRBJ2-2,TRBV9,once
ASTVTLAGQEAQY,TRBJ2-5,TRBV7-9,NA
ASSLGQGDEQY,TRBJ2-7,TRBV7-2,NA
ASSFTTSGAYNEQF,TRBJ2-1,TRBV10-1,once
ASSPTGDNQPQH,TRBJ1-5,TRBV18,NA
ASSLVQGPGHGYT,TRBJ1-2,TRBV5-1,NA
ASSTQETQY,TRBJ2-5,TRBV6-5,NA
ASRLPSRNLNTEAF,TRBJ1-1,TRBV5-1,NA
ASSEPGYEQY,TRBJ2-7,TRBV9,NA
AWGDRGWPDTQY,TRBJ2-3,TRBV30,NA
ASSPRHSEAF,TRBJ1-1,TRBV19,once
ASSHSEGGRSSYEQY,TRBJ2-7,TRBV4-3,NA
ASSRGAISYEQY,TRBJ2-7,TRBV7-9,NA
ASSRQGTNNSPLH,TRBJ1-6,TRBV6-6,once